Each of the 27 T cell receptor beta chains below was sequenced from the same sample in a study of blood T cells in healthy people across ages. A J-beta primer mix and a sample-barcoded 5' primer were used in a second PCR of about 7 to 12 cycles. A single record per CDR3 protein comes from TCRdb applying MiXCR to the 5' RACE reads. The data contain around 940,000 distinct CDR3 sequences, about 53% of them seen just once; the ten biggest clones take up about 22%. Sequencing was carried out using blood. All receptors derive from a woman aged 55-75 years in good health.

In nucleotides, the CDR3 is TGTGCCAGCAGCCCTCAACTAGCGGGAGCAGCCGAGCAGTACTTC. Translating it yields CASSPQLAGAAEQYF. The chain employs TRBV11-2 and TRBJ2-7; the match to TRBD2 covers 11 bases. From germline, CDR1 is SGHAT and CDR2 FQNNGV. The CDR3 contains 15 residues. V shed 5 bases, J shed 6 bases, and the junction held 9 bases outside the gene matches.

CDR3 sequence (DNA): TGTGCCAGCAGTCAACGTGGGGGCGCTACCTACGAGCAGTACTTC. Its translation is CASSQRGGATYEQYF. The rearrangement joins TRBV5-8 to TRBJ2-7; maybe TRBD1 (6 bases). V was clipped by 5 bases and J by 2 bases, with 17 bases between them. Germline V gives CDR1 SGHTS, CDR2 YDEGEE. The CDR3 length is 15 residues. The whole variable domain, remainder taken from reference TRBV5-8 and TRBJ2-7, is EAGVTQSPTHLIKTRGQQATLRCSPISGHTSVYWYQQALGLGLQFLLWYDEGEERNRGNFPPRFSGRQFPNYSSELNVNALELEDSALYLCASSQRGGATYEQYFGPGTRLTVT.

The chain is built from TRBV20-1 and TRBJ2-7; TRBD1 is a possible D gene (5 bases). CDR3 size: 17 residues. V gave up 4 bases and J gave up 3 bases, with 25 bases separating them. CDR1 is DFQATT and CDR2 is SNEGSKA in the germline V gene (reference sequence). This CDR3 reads CSATAPIRQSSFYEQYF. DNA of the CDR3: TGCAGTGCTACTGCTCCAATCCGACAGTCCTCCTTCTACGAGCAGTACTTC.

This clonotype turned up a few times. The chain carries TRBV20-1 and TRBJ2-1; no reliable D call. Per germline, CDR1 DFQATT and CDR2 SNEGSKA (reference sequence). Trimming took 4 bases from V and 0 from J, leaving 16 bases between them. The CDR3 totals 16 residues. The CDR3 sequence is CSATTYSPDSYNEQFF. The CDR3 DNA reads TGCAGTGCTACCACTTACAGCCCCGACTCCTACAATGAGCAGTTCTTC.

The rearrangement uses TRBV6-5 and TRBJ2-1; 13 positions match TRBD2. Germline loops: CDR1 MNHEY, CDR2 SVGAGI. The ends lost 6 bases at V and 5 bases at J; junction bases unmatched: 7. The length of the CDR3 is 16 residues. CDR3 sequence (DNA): TGTGCCAGCAGAAAAATGACTAGCGGGGGGCACAATGAGCAGTTCTTC. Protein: CASRKMTSGGHNEQFF.

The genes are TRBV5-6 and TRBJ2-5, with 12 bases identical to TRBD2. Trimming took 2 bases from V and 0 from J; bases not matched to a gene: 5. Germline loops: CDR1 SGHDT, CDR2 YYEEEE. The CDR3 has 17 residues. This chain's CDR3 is CASSFRTSGANQETQYF. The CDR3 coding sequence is TGTGCCAGCAGCTTCCGGACTAGCGGGGCAAACCAAGAGACCCAGTACTTC.

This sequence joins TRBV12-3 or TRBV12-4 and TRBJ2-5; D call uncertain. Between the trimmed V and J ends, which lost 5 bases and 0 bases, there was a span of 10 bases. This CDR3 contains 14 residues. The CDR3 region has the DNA TGTGCCAGCAGTGTTTGGAGCCACCAAGAGACCCAGTACTTC. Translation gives CASSVWSHQETQYF.

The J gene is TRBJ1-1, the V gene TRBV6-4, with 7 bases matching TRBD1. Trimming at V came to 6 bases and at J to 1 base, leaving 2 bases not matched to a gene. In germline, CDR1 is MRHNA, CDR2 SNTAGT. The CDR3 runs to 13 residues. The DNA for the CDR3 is TGTGCCAGCAGACAGGGGTGGAACACTGAAGCTTTCTTT. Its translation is CASRQGWNTEAFF.

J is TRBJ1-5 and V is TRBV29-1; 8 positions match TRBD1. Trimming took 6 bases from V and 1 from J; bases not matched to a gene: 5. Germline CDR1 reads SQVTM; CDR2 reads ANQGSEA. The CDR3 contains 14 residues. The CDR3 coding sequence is TGCAGCGTAGCAGGGGGCATGAGCAATCAGCCCCAGCATTTT. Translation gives CSVAGGMSNQPQHF.

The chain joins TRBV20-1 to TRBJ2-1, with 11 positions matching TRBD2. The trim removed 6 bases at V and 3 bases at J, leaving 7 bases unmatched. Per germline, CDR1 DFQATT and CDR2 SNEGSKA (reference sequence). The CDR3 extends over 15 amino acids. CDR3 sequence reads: CSAPTGLAGYNEQFF. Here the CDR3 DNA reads TGCAGTGCCCCAACCGGACTAGCGGGCTACAATGAGCAGTTCTTC.

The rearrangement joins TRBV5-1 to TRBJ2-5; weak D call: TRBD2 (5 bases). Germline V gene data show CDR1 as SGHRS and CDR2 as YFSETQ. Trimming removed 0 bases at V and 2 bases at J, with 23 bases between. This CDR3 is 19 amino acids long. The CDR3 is CASSLEAPQLGSGQETQYF. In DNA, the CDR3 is TGCGCCAGCAGCTTGGAGGCCCCCCAGCTGGGAAGCGGACAAGAGACCCAGTACTTC.

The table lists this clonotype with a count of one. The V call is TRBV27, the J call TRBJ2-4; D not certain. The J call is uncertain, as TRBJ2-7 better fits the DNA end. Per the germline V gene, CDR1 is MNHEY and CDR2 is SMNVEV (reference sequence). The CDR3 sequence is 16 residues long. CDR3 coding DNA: TGTGCCAGCAGTTTATCGGCCGGGTCCACAAGATACGAGCAGTACTTC. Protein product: CASSLSAGSTRYEQYF.

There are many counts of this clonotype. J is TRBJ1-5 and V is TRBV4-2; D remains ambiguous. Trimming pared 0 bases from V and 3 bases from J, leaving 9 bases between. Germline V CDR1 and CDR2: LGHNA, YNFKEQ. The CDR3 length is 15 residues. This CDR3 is CASSQDREFNQPQHF. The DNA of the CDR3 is TGTGCCAGCAGCCAAGATAGAGAATTCAATCAGCCCCAGCATTTT.

The DNA of the CDR3 is TGTGCCACCGCTTGGAATGCCCGGTACTTC. The encoded protein is CATAWNARYF. The chain carries TRBV2 and TRBJ2-5; the D is unclear. Deletions cut 10 bases from V and 13 bases from J, with 16 bases between. Germline-derived CDR1 and CDR2 are SNHLY and FYNNEI. The CDR3 runs 10 residues.

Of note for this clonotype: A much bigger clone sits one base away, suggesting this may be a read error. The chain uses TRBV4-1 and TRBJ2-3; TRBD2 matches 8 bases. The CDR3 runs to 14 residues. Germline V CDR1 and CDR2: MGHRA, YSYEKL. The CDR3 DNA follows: TGCGCCAGCGGCCAAGACCCCAGGAGCGGGGGGCAGTATTTT. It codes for CASGQDPRSGGQYF.

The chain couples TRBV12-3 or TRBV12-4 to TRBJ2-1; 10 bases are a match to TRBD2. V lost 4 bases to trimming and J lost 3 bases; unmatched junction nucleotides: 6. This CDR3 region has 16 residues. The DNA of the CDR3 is TGTGCCAGCAGTTCCAATAGCGGGAGGCACTACAATGAGCAGTTCTTC. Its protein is CASSSNSGRHYNEQFF.

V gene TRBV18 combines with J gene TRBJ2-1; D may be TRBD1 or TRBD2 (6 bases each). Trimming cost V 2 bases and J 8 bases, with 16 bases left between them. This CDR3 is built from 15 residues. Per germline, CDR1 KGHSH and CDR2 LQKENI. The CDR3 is CASSPFRGRIDEQFF. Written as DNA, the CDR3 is TGTGCCAGCTCACCATTTAGGGGGAGGATCGATGAGCAGTTCTTC.

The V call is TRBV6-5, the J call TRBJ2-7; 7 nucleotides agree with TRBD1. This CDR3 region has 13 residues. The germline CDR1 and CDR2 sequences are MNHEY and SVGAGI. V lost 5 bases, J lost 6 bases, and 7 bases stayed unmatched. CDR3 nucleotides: TGTGCCAGCAGTACACGACAGGGCGGCGAGCAGTACTTC. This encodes CASSTRQGGEQYF.

This CDR3 is CASSQAQGTGNEQFF. The CDR3 coding sequence is TGCGCCAGCAGCCAGGCCCAGGGGACTGGCAATGAGCAGTTCTTC. The chain combines TRBV4-1 with TRBJ2-1, with D possibly called TRBD1 or TRBD2 (6 bases each). Germline V gene lookup returns CDR1 MGHRA and CDR2 YSYEKL. The CDR3 loop spans 15 amino acids. The V end was cut by 3 bases, the J end by 6 bases, with 15 bases between.

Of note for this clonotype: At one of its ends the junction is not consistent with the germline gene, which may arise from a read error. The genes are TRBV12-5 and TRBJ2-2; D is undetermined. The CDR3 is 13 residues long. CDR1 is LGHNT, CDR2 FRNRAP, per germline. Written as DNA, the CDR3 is TGTGTTAGTGGTTTGTTATACACCGGGGAGCTGTTTTTT. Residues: CVSGLLYTGELFF.

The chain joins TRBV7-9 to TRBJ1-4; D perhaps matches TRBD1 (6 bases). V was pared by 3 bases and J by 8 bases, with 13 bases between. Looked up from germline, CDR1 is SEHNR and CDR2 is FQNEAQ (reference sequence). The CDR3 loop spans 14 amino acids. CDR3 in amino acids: CASSFTGMGEKLFF. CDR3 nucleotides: TGTGCCAGCAGCTTCACAGGGATGGGAGAAAAACTGTTTTTT.

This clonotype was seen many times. The CDR3, as DNA: TGCAGCGTTGAAGGCGGACTTGATCAAGAGACCCAGTACTTC. It is translated as CSVEGGLDQETQYF. This chain connects TRBV29-1 to TRBJ2-5, with a possible D match to TRBD2 (5 bases). The V gene's germline CDR1 is SQVTM and CDR2 ANQGSEA. Trimming removed 1 base at V and 2 bases at J, with 11 bases between. CDR3 size: 14 residues.

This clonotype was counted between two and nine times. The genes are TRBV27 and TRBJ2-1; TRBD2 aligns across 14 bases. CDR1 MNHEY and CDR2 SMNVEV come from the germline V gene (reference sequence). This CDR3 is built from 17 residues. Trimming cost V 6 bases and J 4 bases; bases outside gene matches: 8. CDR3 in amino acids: CASRPGLAGVKYNEQFF. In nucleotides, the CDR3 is TGTGCCAGCAGACCGGGACTAGCGGGAGTAAAGTACAATGAGCAGTTCTTC.

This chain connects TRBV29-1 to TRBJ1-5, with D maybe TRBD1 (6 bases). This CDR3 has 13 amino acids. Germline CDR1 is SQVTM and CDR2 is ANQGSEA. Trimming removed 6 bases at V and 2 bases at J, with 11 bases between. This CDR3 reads CSVTPGGNQPQHF. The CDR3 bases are TGCAGCGTCACTCCAGGGGGCAATCAGCCCCAGCATTTT.

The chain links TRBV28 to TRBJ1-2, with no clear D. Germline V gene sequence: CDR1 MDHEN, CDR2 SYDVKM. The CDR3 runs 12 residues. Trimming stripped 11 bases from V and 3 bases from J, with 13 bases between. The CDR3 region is CASGRIYYGYTF. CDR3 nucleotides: TGTGCCTCGGGTAGGATTTACTATGGCTACACCTTC.

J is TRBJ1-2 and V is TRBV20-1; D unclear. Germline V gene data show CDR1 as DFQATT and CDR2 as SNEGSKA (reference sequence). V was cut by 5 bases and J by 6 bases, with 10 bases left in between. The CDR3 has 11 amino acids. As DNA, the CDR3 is TGCAGTGCTTCTCGGCCTGATGGCTACACCTTC. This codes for CSASRPDGYTF.

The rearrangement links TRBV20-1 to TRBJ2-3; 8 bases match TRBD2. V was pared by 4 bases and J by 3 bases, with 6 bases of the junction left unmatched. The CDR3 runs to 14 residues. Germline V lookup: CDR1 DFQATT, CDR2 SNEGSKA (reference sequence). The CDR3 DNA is TGCAGTGCTAAGTCGGGAGGGCCAACAGATACGCAGTATTTT. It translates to CSAKSGGPTDTQYF.